This T cell receptor (beta chain) is from a study of identical twins. Broader study findings: Insertions were fewer in abundant cord blood beta clonotypes, whereas memory repertoires showed none of this pattern.

Regarding this clonotype: Antigen: not known.

It was template switching that added a universal primer site, and there were unique molecular identifiers on the cDNA. TCRdb reprocessed the 5' RACE reads with MiXCR, giving one entry per CDR3 protein. The sample lists 1.5 million to 2 million distinct CDR3 sequences; 32% were seen once. Sequencing used cord blood. The TCR sequence derives from a newborn girl in good health.

The CDR3 DNA sequence: TGTGCCAGCAGTCCCGAACAGGGGGCCTACGAGCAGTACTTC. Amino acid sequence: CASSPEQGAYEQYF. The rearrangement uses TRBV12-3 or TRBV12-4 and TRBJ2-7; TRBD1 matches at 8 bases. V lost 5 bases to trimming and J lost 2 bases; unmatched junction nucleotides: 5. The CDR3 is made up of 14 amino acids.